The TCR beta chain under discussion was sequenced for a study of T cell responses to AZD1222 COVID-19 vaccine. Findings and limits, study-wide: With dominance at 160-218 and 743-854, vaccine-associated CD4 TCRs spanned spike.

Note on this clone: Its antigen is unidentified.

V gave up 5 bases and J gave up 1 base, with 11 bases separating them. CDR1 and CDR2 (germline): LNHNV, YYDKDF (reference sequence). The CDR3 totals 14 residues. Clones were sequenced by immunoSEQ multiplex PCR, and TCRdb holds only the in-frame ones, with some missing. There are 150,000 or so clones in the sample, with about 2.2% held by the top ten. The sample comprised peripheral blood. This sequence was found in an adult in good health. The chain employs TRBV15 and TRBJ1-1; D is ambiguous. DNA of the CDR3: TGTGCCACCAGCCCCCGACGGGAGAACACTGAAGCTTTCTTT. Translating gives CATSPRRENTEAFF.